The 9 T cell receptor beta chains in this list originate from one sample, sequenced in a study of response to subunit inactivated influenza vaccine. TCRdb reprocessed the RT-PCR reads with MiXCR, giving one entry per CDR3 protein. The sample has roughly 500,000 distinct CDR3 sequences, about 25% seen once; the top ten hold over 1.5%. The source material was CD4+ T cells sorted from PBMCs, sampled approximately 5 days after vaccination. The receptor set was obtained from a man aged 50 or older who received an inactivated influenza vaccine.

The J gene is TRBJ1-3, the V gene TRBV20-1; the D gene is possibly TRBD1 (5 bases). CDR1 and CDR2 from the germline V gene are DFQATT and SNEGSKA (reference sequence). This CDR3 is 14 amino acids long. Trimming pared 3 bases from V and 0 bases from J, leaving 9 bases between. As DNA, the CDR3 is TGCAGTGCTAGCCGGGGCTCCTCTGGAAACACCATATATTTT. This codes for CSASRGSSGNTIYF.

This clonotype was observed a handful of times. This chain uses TRBV6-2 or TRBV6-3 with TRBJ2-2; 8 nucleotides line up with TRBD1. Trimming removed 0 bases from V and 3 bases from J; junction bases left unmatched: 6. Germline V CDR1 and CDR2: MNHEY, SVGEGT. The CDR3 totals 17 residues. The CDR3: CASSYSTGEAHTGELFF. CDR3 in DNA: TGTGCCAGCAGTTACTCGACAGGGGAAGCACACACCGGGGAGCTGTTTTTT.

The table lists this clonotype with a few counts. This chain joins TRBV12-3 or TRBV12-4 and TRBJ1-6; D is perhaps TRBD1 (6 bases). CDR3 length: 15 residues. The V end lost 6 bases, the J end lost 7 bases, and 16 bases lay between the germline ends. CDR3 residues: CASRRWGQSNSPLHF. The CDR3 DNA is TGTGCCAGCAGGCGGTGGGGACAATCGAATTCACCCCTCCACTTT.

The genes are TRBV20-1 and TRBJ2-7; tentatively, D is TRBD1 (5 bases). Germline loops: CDR1 DFQATT, CDR2 SNEGSKA (reference sequence). V was trimmed by 5 bases and J by 4 bases, leaving 18 bases between them. The CDR3 totals 14 residues. CDR3 nucleotides: TGCAGTGCTTCAAAGGGGCCATTTCAGTACGAGCAGTACTTC. Protein sequence: CSASKGPFQYEQYF.

This clonotype was seen a handful of times. The V and J genes are TRBV7-9 and TRBJ2-1, with 15 bases matching TRBD2. CDR1 and CDR2 (germline): SEHNR, FQNEAQ (reference sequence). The trim removed 5 bases at V and 4 bases at J, leaving 6 bases unmatched. The CDR3 covers 17 residues. The DNA for the CDR3 is TGTGCCAGCAGCCTGGGACTAGCGGGGGGTGCATACAATGAGCAGTTCTTC. This codes for CASSLGLAGGAYNEQFF.

The gene calls are TRBV28 and TRBJ1-5; 10 bases map to TRBD1. Germline V gene data show CDR1 as MDHEN and CDR2 as SYDVKM. This CDR3 contains 17 residues. Trimming took 6 bases from V and 5 from J; bases not matched to a gene: 13. The CDR3 here is CASRWDRGDTEDQPQHF. The CDR3, as DNA: TGTGCCAGCAGATGGGACAGGGGTGATACAGAGGATCAGCCCCAGCATTTT.

This chain uses TRBV6-1 with TRBJ1-1; the D gene is possibly TRBD1 (5 bases). This CDR3 spans 14 amino acids. The ends were cut back, 6 bases at V and 6 bases at J, with 17 bases in the middle. The germline V gene has CDR1 MNHNS and CDR2 SASEGT. CDR3 protein: CASRRQNLMAEAFF. CDR3 DNA sequence: TGTGCCAGCAGAAGACAGAATTTGATGGCTGAAGCTTTCTTT.

The V gene is TRBV7-2, the J gene TRBJ2-3; 9 bases map to TRBD1. V dropped 4 bases and J dropped 5; count of bases not matched to a gene: 4. The germline V gene encodes CDR1 SGHTA and CDR2 FQGNSA. The CDR3 has 14 amino acids. CDR3 sequence reads: CASSYRGPQDTQYF. The CDR3 DNA reads as TGTGCCAGCAGCTACAGGGGGCCCCAAGATACGCAGTATTTT.

This clonotype showed up just a few times. The gene calls are TRBV5-5 and TRBJ2-3, with D unresolved. V dropped 4 bases and J dropped 0 bases, with 12 bases sitting between them. This CDR3 is built from 15 residues. CDR1 and CDR2 from the germline V gene are SGHKS and YYEKEE (reference sequence). This CDR3 reads CASSPTERSTDTQYF. CDR3 sequence (DNA): TGTGCCAGCAGCCCCACCGAGAGGAGCACAGATACGCAGTATTTT.